Only a few counts were recorded for the clone carrying this TCR beta chain. Its antigen is as yet unknown. This entry is derived from a study of blood T cells in healthy people across ages. Whole-study results and caveats: Observed TCR beta diversity per million T cells went down as age went up. This fall followed a roughly linear course with age. A strong correlation between TCR beta diversity and naive T cell percentage was seen.

Through a sample-barcoded 5' primer and a J-beta primer mix, a second PCR was run for 7 to 11 cycles. From the 5' RACE reads, TCRdb called clonotypes with MiXCR, one entry per CDR3 protein. The profile shows 1.5 million to 2 million distinct CDR3 sequences, roughly 30% of them singletons. V was clipped by 0 bases and J by 2 bases, with 12 bases between them. In germline, CDR1 is SGDLS, CDR2 YYNGEE. The CDR3 consists of 15 residues. The receptor was isolated from a woman in her twenties or thirties in good health. What was sequenced was blood. V is TRBV9 and J is TRBJ2-7; D might be TRBD1 (5 bases). The CDR3 bases are TGTGCCAGCAGCGTAGCGGCGACAGCCGCCTACGAGCAGTACTTC. Translated: CASSVAATAAYEQYF.